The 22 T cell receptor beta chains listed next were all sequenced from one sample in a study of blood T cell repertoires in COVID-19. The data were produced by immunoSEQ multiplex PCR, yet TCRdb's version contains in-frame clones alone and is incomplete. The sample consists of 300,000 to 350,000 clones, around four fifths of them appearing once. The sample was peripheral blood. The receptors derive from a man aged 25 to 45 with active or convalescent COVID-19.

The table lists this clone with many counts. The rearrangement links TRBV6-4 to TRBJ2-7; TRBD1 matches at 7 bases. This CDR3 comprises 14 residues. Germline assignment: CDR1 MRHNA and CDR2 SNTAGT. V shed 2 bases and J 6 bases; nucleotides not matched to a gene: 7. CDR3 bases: TGTGCCAGCAGTGACACCATCACAGGGGTCGAGCAGTACTTC. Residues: CASSDTITGVEQYF.

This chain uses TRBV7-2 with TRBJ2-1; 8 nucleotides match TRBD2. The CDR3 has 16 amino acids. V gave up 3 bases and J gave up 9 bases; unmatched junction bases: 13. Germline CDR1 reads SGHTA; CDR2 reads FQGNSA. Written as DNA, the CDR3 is TGTGCCAGCAGCTTCGACCTAGGCCCGGGAGGGGGTGAGCAGTTCTTC. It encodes CASSFDLGPGGGEQFF.

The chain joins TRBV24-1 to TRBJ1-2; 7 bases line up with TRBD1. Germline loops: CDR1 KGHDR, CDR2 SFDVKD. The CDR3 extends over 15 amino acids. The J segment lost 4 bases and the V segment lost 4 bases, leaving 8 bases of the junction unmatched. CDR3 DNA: TGTGCCACCAGTGACTCGGGACAGATACCCTATGGCTACACCTTC. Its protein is CATSDSGQIPYGYTF.

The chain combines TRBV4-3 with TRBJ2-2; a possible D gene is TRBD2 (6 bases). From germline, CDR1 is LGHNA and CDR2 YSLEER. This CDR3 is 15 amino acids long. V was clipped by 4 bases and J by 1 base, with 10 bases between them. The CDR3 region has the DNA TGCGCCAGCAGCCGGATCGGGGGGAACACCGGGGAGCTGTTTTTT. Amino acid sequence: CASSRIGGNTGELFF.

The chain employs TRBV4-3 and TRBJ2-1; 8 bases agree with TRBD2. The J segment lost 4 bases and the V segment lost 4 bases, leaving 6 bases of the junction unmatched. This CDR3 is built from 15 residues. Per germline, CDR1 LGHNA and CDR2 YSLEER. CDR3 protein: CASSPLAVAYNEQFF. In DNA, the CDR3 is TGCGCCAGCAGCCCACTAGCGGTTGCGTACAATGAGCAGTTCTTC.

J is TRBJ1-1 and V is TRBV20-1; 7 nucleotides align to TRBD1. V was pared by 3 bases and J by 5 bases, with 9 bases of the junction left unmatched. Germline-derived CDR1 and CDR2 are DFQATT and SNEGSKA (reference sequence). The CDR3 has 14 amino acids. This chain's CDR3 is CSASPTGTRTEAFF. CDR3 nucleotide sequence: TGCAGTGCTAGTCCGACAGGGACAAGGACTGAAGCTTTCTTT.

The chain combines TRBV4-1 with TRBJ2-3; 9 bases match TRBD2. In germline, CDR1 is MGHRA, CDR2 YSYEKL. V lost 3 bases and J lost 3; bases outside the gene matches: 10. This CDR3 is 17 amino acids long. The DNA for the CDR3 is TGCGCCAGCAGCCATGAGGCTCTGCGGGGGGGGACAGATACGCAGTATTTT. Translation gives CASSHEALRGGTDTQYF.

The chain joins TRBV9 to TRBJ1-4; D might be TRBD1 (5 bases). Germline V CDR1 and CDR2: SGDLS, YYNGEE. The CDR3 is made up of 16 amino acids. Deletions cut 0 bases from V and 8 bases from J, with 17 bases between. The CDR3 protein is CASSVDAGGTTEKLFF. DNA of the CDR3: TGTGCCAGCAGCGTAGACGCCGGGGGGACGACGGAAAAACTGTTTTTT.

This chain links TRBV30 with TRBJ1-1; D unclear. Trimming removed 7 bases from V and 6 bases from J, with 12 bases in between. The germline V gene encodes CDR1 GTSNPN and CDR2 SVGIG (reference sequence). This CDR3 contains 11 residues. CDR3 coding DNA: TGTGCCTCCCAGAGGAGGGCTGAAGCTTTCTTT. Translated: CASQRRAEAFF.

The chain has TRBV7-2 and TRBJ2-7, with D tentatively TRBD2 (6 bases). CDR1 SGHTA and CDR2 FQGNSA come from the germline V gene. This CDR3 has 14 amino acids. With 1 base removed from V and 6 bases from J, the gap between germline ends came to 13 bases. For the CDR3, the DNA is TGTGCCAGCAGCTTAGAAACGGGGGTTGGCGAGCAGTACTTC. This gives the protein CASSLETGVGEQYF.

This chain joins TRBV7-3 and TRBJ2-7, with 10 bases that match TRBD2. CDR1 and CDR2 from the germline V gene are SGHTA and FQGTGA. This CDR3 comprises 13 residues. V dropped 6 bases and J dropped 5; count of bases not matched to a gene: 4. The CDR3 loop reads CASRAGGTHEQYF. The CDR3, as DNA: TGTGCCAGCAGAGCGGGGGGGACCCACGAGCAGTACTTC.

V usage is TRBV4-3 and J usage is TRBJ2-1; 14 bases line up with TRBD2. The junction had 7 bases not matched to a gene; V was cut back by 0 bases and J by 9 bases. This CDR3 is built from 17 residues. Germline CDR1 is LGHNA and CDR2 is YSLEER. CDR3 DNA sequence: TGCGCCAGCAGCCAAGAAGTGGGACTAGCGGGAGTGACTGAGCAGTTCTTC. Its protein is CASSQEVGLAGVTEQFF.

CDR3: CASSDTGGAAYNSPLHF. CDR3 in DNA: TGTGCCAGCAGTGACACAGGGGGCGCCGCCTATAATTCACCCCTCCACTTT. This sequence joins TRBV6-2 or TRBV6-3 and TRBJ1-6, with 9 bases that match TRBD1. The CDR3 extends over 17 amino acids. Germline V gives CDR1 MNHEY, CDR2 SVGEGT. The V gene end was trimmed by 5 bases and the J gene end by 2 bases; junction bases not matched to a gene: 7.

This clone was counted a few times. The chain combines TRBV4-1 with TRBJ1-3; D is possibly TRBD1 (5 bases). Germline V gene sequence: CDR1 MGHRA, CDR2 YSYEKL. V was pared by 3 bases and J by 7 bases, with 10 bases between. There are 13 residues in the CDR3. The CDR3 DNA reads TGCGCCAGCAGCCAGAGCAGGGTTAACACCATATATTTT. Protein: CASSQSRVNTIYF.

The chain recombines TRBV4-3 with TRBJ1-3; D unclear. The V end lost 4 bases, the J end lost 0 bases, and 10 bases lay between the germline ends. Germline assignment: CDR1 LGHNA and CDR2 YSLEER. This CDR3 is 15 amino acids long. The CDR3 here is CASSPPGSSGNTIYF. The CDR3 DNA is TGCGCCAGCAGCCCTCCGGGTTCCTCTGGAAACACCATATATTTT.

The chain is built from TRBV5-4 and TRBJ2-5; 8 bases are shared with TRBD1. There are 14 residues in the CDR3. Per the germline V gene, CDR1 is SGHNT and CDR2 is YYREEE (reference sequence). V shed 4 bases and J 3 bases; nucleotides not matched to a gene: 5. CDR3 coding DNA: TGTGCCAGCAGCCGGGGACAGGTTGAAGAGACCCAGTACTTC. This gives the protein CASSRGQVEETQYF. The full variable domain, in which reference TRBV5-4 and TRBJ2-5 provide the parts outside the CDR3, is ETGVTQSPTHLIKTRGQQVTLRCSSQSGHNTVSWYQQALGQGPQFIFQYYREEENGRGNFPPRFSGLQFPNYSSELNVNALELDDSALYLCASSRGQVEETQYFGPGTRLLVL.

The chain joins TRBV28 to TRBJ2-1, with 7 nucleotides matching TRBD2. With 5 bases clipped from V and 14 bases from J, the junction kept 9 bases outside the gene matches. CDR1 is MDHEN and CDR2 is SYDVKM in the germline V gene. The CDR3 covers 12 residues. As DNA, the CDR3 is TGTGCCAGCAGTCACTGGACTAGGGCAGAGTTCTTC. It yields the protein CASSHWTRAEFF.

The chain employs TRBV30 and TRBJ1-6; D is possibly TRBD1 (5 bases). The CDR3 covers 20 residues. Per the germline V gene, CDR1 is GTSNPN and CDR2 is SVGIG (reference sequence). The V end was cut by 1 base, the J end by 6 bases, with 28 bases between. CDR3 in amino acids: CAWSATPSGLIFRGNSPLHF. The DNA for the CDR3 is TGTGCCTGGAGTGCTACCCCTTCGGGACTCATATTTAGGGGTAATTCACCCCTCCACTTT.

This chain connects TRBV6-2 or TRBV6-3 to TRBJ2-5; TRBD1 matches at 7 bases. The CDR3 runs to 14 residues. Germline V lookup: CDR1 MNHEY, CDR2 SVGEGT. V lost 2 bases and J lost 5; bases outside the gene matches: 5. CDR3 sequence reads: CASSYEQGRETQYF. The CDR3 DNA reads TGTGCCAGCAGTTACGAACAGGGGCGGGAGACCCAGTACTTC.

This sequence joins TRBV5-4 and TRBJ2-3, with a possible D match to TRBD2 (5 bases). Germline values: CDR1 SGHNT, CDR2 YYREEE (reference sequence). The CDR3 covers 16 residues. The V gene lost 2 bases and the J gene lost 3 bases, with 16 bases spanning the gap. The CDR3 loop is CASSFGGRTATDTQYF. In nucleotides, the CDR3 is TGTGCCAGCAGCTTTGGAGGAAGGACCGCGACAGATACGCAGTATTTT.

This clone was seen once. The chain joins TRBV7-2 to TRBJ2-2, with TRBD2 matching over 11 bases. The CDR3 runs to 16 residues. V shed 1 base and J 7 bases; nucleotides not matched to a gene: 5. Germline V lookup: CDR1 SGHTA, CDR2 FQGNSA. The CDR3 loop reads CASSLELAGVGGELFF. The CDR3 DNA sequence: TGTGCCAGCAGCTTAGAACTAGCGGGGGTAGGCGGGGAGCTGTTTTTT.

The CDR3 here is CASSPQGAKNIQYF. The CDR3 bases are TGTGCCAGCAGCCCGCAGGGGGCCAAAAACATTCAGTACTTC. The chain couples TRBV7-9 to TRBJ2-4; weak D call: TRBD1 (6 bases). CDR1 is SEHNR, CDR2 FQNEAQ, per germline (reference sequence). The CDR3 has 14 residues. V was clipped by 5 bases and J by 1 base, with 9 bases between them.